This T cell receptor beta chain was obtained from a study of blood T cell repertoires in COVID-19. Across the whole study: The United States, Italy and Spain supplied acute and convalescent COVID-19 samples. PBMCs, B-cell-depleted T cells, or T cells were the source of the cDNA or gDNA that made up the material.

Symptom resolution, clearance, or two negative PCRs marked the recovered donors of Cohort 3. The junction had 6 bases not matched to a gene; V was cut back by 0 bases and J by 0 bases. The CDR3 totals 17 residues. Germline V CDR1 and CDR2: MGHDK, SYGVNS. Libraries were prepared by immunoSEQ multiplex PCR; TCRdb keeps only in-frame clonotypes and omits some of them. This sample has 140,000 or so clones; about four fifths occur once, and the top ten carry about 10%. Specimen: PBMCs or T cells enriched from blood (not recorded which). The source of this sequence is a man aged 45-60 years who had recovered from COVID-19. The chain recombines TRBV25-1 with TRBJ1-1; 8 bases map to TRBD1. This chain's CDR3 is CASSEYRAGGLNTEAFF. The CDR3 region has the DNA TGTGCCAGCAGTGAATATCGGGCAGGGGGCCTGAACACTGAAGCTTTCTTT.